A single sample is the source of the 8 T cell receptor beta chains below, sequenced in a study of human T cells and chemical hapten exposure. Each CDR3 protein is one row after TCRdb ran MiXCR on the RACE reads. The top ten clones hold 3% to 4% of a sample with about 65,000 distinct CDR3 sequences, about 6% of them seen once. Documented time point: healthy volunteer bleed at 6 weeks. Sequencing started from total RNA isolated from unfractionated whole blood. Sequenced sample: whole blood. These receptors were taken from a female donor in good health. Some clones in this sample may be carry-over from other donors' samples.

The sample holds a few counts of this clonotype. This chain uses TRBV6-2 or TRBV6-3 with TRBJ1-1; D is unclear. The CDR3 is 13 residues long. V shed 2 bases and J shed 4 bases, with 8 bases lying between them. In germline, CDR1 is MNHEY, CDR2 SVGEGT. The CDR3 bases are TGTGCCAGCAGTTACGGGTTCGGCACTGAAGCTTTCTTT. Translated: CASSYGFGTEAFF.

This clonotype was detected a few times. The CDR3 region has the DNA TGTGCCAGCAGCTCGGACAGGGTAGAAGGCAATGAGCAGTTCTTC. This codes for CASSSDRVEGNEQFF. The chain recombines TRBV4-2 with TRBJ2-1, with 8 bases fitting TRBD1. This CDR3 comprises 15 residues. J gave up 6 bases and V 5 bases, and 9 bases lay outside the gene matches. Germline V gene data show CDR1 as LGHNA and CDR2 as YNFKEQ.

This clonotype has at least ten counts. This chain uses TRBV14 with TRBJ1-5; 8 bases fit TRBD1. The trim removed 4 bases at V and 7 bases at J, leaving 6 bases unmatched. Germline V CDR1 and CDR2: SGHDN, FVKESK. The CDR3 contains 14 residues. Written as DNA, the CDR3 is TGTGCCAGCAGCCCCGGACAGGGAGGGCAGCCCCAGCATTTT. Its translation is CASSPGQGGQPQHF.

This clonotype appeared a few times. The chain couples TRBV29-1 to TRBJ2-3; D ambiguous. CDR3 length: 13 residues. Germline CDR1 SQVTM, CDR2 ANQGSEA. V lost 1 base to trimming and J lost 0 bases, with 5 bases between them. CDR3 DNA: TGCAGCGTTGAAGGACTTAGCACAGATACGCAGTATTTT. Its protein is CSVEGLSTDTQYF.

Ten or more counts support this clonotype. The chain uses TRBV11-2 and TRBJ2-1, with 12 bases identical to TRBD2. The CDR3 is 16 amino acids. Germline V gene lookup returns CDR1 SGHAT and CDR2 FQNNGV. Trimming took 5 bases from V and 2 from J; bases not matched to a gene: 4. CDR3 nucleotides: TGTGCCAGCAGCGAGACTAGCGGGAGTACCTACAATGAGCAGTTCTTC. Translating gives CASSETSGSTYNEQFF.

This clonotype was detected once. The V gene is TRBV6-2 or TRBV6-3, the J gene TRBJ2-1, with TRBD2 matching 14 bases. V gave up 7 bases and J gave up 4 bases; unmatched junction bases: 6. CDR3 length: 16 amino acids. Germline V gene data show CDR1 as MNHEY and CDR2 as SVGEGT. CDR3 sequence: CASKGLAGGGYNEQFF. In nucleotides, the CDR3 is TGTGCCAGCAAAGGACTAGCGGGAGGAGGTTACAATGAGCAGTTCTTC.

This clonotype came up many times. As DNA, the CDR3 is TGTGCCAGCAGTTCCCTGGGGGTTGCCCTGGGCACTGAAGCTTTCTTT. This translates into CASSSLGVALGTEAFF. This chain uses TRBV12-3 or TRBV12-4 with TRBJ1-1, with D tentatively TRBD1 (5 bases). Trimming stripped 4 bases from V and 4 bases from J, with 19 bases between. There are 16 residues in the CDR3.

Remarks on this clonotype: A clone one base away is much larger, so this may be a read error. V and J are TRBV3-1 and TRBJ2-7; 7 bases fit TRBD2. The CDR3 is 15 residues long. Germline assignment: CDR1 LGHDT and CDR2 YNNKEL (reference sequence). The CDR3 DNA sequence: TGTGCCAGCGGCCAACGACTAGCCACAGCCTACGAGCAGTACTTC. Its translation is CASGQRLATAYEQYF.